These 16 T cell receptor beta chains share one sample of origin, sequenced in a study of patients with pleural tuberculosis. Each CDR3 protein is one row after TCRdb ran MiXCR on the reads. The data show around 50,000 distinct CDR3 sequences, approximately 7.9% seen once. The source is a human donor with pleural tuberculosis.

This clonotype was seen repeatedly, ten times or more. The chain combines TRBV6-1 with TRBJ1-1, with a weak D call TRBD1 (5 bases). There are 14 residues in the CDR3. CDR1 and CDR2 from the germline V gene are MNHNS and SASEGT. V lost 6 bases and J lost 4, with 15 bases in between. The CDR3 loop is CASSHPTETTEAFF. CDR3 coding DNA: TGTGCCAGCAGCCATCCGACAGAAACCACTGAAGCTTTCTTT.

This clonotype was picked up many times. CDR3 amino acids: CATSGGLQPQHF. CDR3 DNA: TGTGCCACCAGTGGCGGGTTACAGCCCCAGCATTTT. The chain has TRBV24-1 and TRBJ1-5; no reliable D call. The CDR3 spans 12 residues. V was clipped by 5 bases and J by 7 bases, with 8 bases between them. The V gene's germline CDR1 is KGHDR and CDR2 SFDVKD.

The J gene is TRBJ1-4, the V gene TRBV11-2, with D possibly matching TRBD1 (5 bases). The CDR3 runs to 14 residues. Trimming cost V 3 bases and J 8 bases, with 13 bases left between them. The germline V gene encodes CDR1 SGHAT and CDR2 FQNNGV. The CDR3 DNA reads TGTGCCAGCAGCTTTGGGGGGAGGGAAGAAAAACTGTTTTTT. Translated: CASSFGGREEKLFF.

This clonotype was observed at least ten times. The chain has TRBV11-2 and TRBJ1-2; the match to TRBD1 covers 8 bases. V was pared by 5 bases and J by 6 bases, with 5 bases of the junction left unmatched. This CDR3 comprises 13 residues. Germline V CDR1 and CDR2: SGHAT, FQNNGV. This chain's CDR3 is CASSPDRVDGYTF. In DNA form, the CDR3 reads TGTGCCAGCAGCCCGGACAGGGTTGATGGCTACACCTTC.

This clonotype appeared many times. The chain links TRBV19 to TRBJ1-1; D is ambiguous. The CDR3 length is 14 residues. CDR1 is LNHDA and CDR2 is SQIVND in the germline V gene (reference sequence). The V end lost 3 bases, the J end lost 4 bases, and 12 bases lay between the germline ends. CDR3 DNA sequence: TGTGCCAGTAGTATTCAACCGGGGAGCACTGAAGCTTTCTTT. This gives the protein CASSIQPGSTEAFF.

There are many counts of this clonotype. This chain's CDR3 is CASIKEMNTEAFF. The CDR3 bases are TGTGCCAGCATCAAAGAAATGAACACTGAAGCTTTCTTT. This chain joins TRBV2 and TRBJ1-1; D ambiguous. Germline CDR1 SNHLY, CDR2 FYNNEI. This CDR3 contains 13 residues. The V and J ends lost 7 bases and 0 bases respectively, with 9 bases between them.

This clonotype was counted at least ten times. V and J are TRBV14 and TRBJ2-3, with D hard to call. Trimming stripped 7 bases from V and 4 bases from J, with 15 bases between. The CDR3 loop spans 14 amino acids. Germline V gene sequence: CDR1 SGHDN, CDR2 FVKESK. The CDR3 sequence is CASNPGPASDTQYF. The CDR3, as DNA: TGTGCCAGCAACCCGGGCCCCGCTTCAGATACGCAGTATTTT.

This clonotype was seen at least ten times. The chain has TRBV6-1 and TRBJ1-3, with 8 bases lining up with TRBD1. The V and J ends lost 1 base and 4 bases, in that order; junction bases with no gene match: 3. The CDR3 is made up of 15 amino acids. CDR1 MNHNS and CDR2 SASEGT come from the germline V gene. CDR3 coding DNA: TGTGCCAGCAGTGAAGGGACAGGGCGAGGAAACACCATATATTTT. Its translation is CASSEGTGRGNTIYF.

This clonotype was recorded many times. The chain couples TRBV2 to TRBJ1-6, with 8 bases identical to TRBD1. Germline V CDR1 and CDR2: SNHLY, FYNNEI. CDR3 length: 13 amino acids. V trimming: 6 bases; J trimming: 9 bases; junction bases outside the gene matches: 4. DNA for the CDR3: TGTGCCAGCAGGCGAGACAGGGGTTCACCCCTCCACTTT. It encodes CASRRDRGSPLHF.

This clonotype was found many times. The genes are TRBV4-3 and TRBJ1-1; TRBD1 might be the D (5 bases). Germline V gene sequence: CDR1 LGHNA, CDR2 YSLEER. The CDR3 is 14 residues long. V lost 0 bases and J 6 bases, leaving 11 bases between the germline ends. CDR3 sequence (DNA): TGCGCCAGCAGCCAAGATCAGGGTTCTCCTGAAGCTTTCTTT. This translates into CASSQDQGSPEAFF.

This clonotype appeared many times. This chain uses TRBV27 with TRBJ2-1, with 8 bases lining up with TRBD1. The V gene's germline CDR1 is MNHEY and CDR2 SMNVEV (reference sequence). This CDR3 contains 12 residues. V lost 4 bases, J lost 9 bases, and 2 bases stayed unmatched. The CDR3 region is CASSSQGVEQFF. CDR3 DNA: TGTGCCAGCAGTTCACAGGGGGTTGAGCAGTTCTTC.

This clonotype was recorded many times. The chain combines TRBV12-3 or TRBV12-4 with TRBJ2-1; a weak D match, TRBD2 (5 bases). The CDR3 loop spans 14 amino acids. Trimming removed 4 bases from V and 2 bases from J, with 9 bases in between. CDR3 nucleotide sequence: TGTGCCAGCAGTTCTGGAGGAGCCTACAATGAGCAGTTCTTC. It encodes CASSSGGAYNEQFF.

This clonotype appeared many times. This chain links TRBV5-4 with TRBJ2-1; D may be TRBD1 (6 bases). V was pared by 0 bases and J by 7 bases, with 8 bases between. This CDR3 is built from 13 residues. Germline-derived CDR1 and CDR2 are SGHNT and YYREEE (reference sequence). The CDR3 DNA is TGTGCCAGCAGCTTGGAGCAGGGGAATGAGCAGTTCTTC. Translation gives CASSLEQGNEQFF. Based on the CDR3 plus reference TRBV5-4 and TRBJ2-1, the full variable domain is ETGVTQSPTHLIKTRGQQVTLRCSSQSGHNTVSWYQQALGQGPQFIFQYYREEENGRGNFPPRFSGLQFPNYSSELNVNALELDDSALYLCASSLEQGNEQFFGPGTRLTVL.

A word on this clonotype: A much larger clone sits a single nucleotide away, making a read error possible. The V call is TRBV19, the J call TRBJ2-1; D may be TRBD2 (6 bases). The CDR3 loop spans 13 amino acids. V was shortened by 1 base and J by 6 bases, with 7 bases between the two germline ends. In germline, CDR1 is LNHDA, CDR2 SQIVND (reference sequence). CDR3 region: CASSIVTSNEQFF. The CDR3 nucleotides read TGTGCCAGTAGTATAGTGACTAGCAATGAGCAGTTCTTC.

The sample holds many counts of this clonotype. CDR3 amino acids: CASSPPGLAGTDTQYF. The CDR3 DNA reads as TGTGCCAGCAGTCCACCGGGACTAGCGGGCACAGATACGCAGTATTTT. The V gene is TRBV25-1, the J gene TRBJ2-3, with 11 nucleotides matching TRBD2. CDR1 is MGHDK and CDR2 is SYGVNS in the germline V gene. Trimming cost V 5 bases and J 1 base; bases outside gene matches: 5. The CDR3 totals 16 residues.

This clonotype was seen ten or more times. This chain uses TRBV11-2 with TRBJ2-1; either TRBD1 or TRBD2 may fit D (6 bases each). The CDR3 totals 14 residues. V was shortened by 10 bases and J by 6 bases, with 19 bases between the two germline ends. CDR1 and CDR2 (germline): SGHAT, FQNNGV. CDR3 region: CANVVLGGVNEQFF. The CDR3 region has the DNA TGTGCCAACGTTGTGTTGGGGGGCGTCAATGAGCAGTTCTTC.